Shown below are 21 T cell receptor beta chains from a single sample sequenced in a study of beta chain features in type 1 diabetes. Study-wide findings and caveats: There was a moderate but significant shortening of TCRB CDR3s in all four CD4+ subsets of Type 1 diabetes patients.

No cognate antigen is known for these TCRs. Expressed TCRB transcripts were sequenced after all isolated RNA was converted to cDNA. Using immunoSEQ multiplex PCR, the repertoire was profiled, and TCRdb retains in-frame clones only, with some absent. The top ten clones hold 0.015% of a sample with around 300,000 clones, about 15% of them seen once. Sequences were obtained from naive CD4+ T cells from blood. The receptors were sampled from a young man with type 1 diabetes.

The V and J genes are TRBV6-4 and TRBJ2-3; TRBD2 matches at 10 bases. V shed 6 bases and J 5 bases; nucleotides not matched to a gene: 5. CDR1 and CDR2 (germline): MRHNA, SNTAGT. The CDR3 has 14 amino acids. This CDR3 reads CASSLAGVLDTQYF. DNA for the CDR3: TGTGCCAGCAGCCTAGCGGGGGTATTAGATACGCAGTATTTT.

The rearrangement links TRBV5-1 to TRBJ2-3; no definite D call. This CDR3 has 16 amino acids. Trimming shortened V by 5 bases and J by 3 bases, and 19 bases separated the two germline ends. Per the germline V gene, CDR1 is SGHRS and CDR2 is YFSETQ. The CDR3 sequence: CASSTGYTLVTDTQYF. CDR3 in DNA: TGCGCCAGCAGTACGGGTTACACTCTGGTGACAGATACGCAGTATTTT.

The CDR3 region has the DNA TGTGCCAGCAGCACGGGGGGACCAGGGACCTCAGATACGCAGTATTTT. Protein: CASSTGGPGTSDTQYF. J is TRBJ2-3 and V is TRBV5-4, with 7 positions matching TRBD2. This CDR3 region has 16 residues. J was trimmed by 4 bases and V by 4 bases; bases with no gene match: 12. CDR1 is SGHNT, CDR2 YYREEE, per germline (reference sequence).

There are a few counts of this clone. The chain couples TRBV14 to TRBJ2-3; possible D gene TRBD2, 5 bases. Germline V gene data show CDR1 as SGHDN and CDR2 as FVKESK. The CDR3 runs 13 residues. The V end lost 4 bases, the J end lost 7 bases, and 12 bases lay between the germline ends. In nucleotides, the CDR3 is TGTGCCAGCAGCCCGGGGATGGGGTATACGCAGTATTTT. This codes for CASSPGMGYTQYF.

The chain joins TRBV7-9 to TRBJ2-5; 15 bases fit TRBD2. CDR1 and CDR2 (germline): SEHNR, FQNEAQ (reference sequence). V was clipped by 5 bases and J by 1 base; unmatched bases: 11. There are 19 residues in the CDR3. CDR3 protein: CASSRRGLAGGGFQETQYF. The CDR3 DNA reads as TGTGCCAGCAGCCGGAGGGGACTAGCGGGAGGAGGGTTCCAAGAGACCCAGTACTTC.

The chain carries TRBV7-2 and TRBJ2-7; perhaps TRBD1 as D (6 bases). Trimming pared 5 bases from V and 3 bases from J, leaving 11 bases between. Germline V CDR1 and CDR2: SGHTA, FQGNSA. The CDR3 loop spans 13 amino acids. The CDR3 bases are TGTGCCAGCAGCCTCCAGGGGTTCTACGAGCAGTACTTC. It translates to CASSLQGFYEQYF.

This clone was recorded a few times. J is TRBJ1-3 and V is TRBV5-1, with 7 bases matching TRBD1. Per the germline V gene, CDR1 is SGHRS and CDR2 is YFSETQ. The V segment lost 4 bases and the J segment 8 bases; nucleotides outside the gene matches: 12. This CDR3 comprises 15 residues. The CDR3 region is CASSEDPTGSDTIYF. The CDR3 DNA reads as TGCGCCAGCAGCGAGGACCCGACAGGGTCAGACACCATATATTTT.

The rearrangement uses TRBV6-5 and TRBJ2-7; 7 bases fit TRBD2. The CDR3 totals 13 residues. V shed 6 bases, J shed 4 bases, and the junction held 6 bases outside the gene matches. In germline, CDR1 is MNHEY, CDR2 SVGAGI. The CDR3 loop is CASSGRLAYEQYF. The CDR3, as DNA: TGTGCCAGCAGCGGACGACTAGCTTACGAGCAGTACTTC.

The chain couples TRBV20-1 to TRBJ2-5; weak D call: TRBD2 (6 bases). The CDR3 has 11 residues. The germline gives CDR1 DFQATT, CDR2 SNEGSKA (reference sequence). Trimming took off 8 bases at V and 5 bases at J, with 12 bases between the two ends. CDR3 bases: TGCAGTCCCGGGGAGGCGGAGACCCAGTACTTC. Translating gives CSPGEAETQYF.

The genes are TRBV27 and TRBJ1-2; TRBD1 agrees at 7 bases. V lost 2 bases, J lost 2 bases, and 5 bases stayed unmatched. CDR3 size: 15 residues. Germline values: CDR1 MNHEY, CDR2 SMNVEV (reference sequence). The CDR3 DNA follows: TGTGCCAGCAGTTTAACCCCGACAGGGAACTATGGCTACACCTTC. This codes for CASSLTPTGNYGYTF.

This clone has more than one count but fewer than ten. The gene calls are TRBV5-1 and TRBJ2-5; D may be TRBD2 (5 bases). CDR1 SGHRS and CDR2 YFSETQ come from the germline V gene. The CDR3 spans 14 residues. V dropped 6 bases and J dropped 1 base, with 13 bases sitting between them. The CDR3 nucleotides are TGCGCCAGCAAACCGGAGGCCCTCCAAGAGACCCAGTACTTC. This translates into CASKPEALQETQYF.

CDR3 coding DNA: TGCGCCAGCAGGACACAAGAGACCCAGTACTTC. Encoded protein: CASRTQETQYF. The genes are TRBV5-1 and TRBJ2-5; the D is unclear. From germline, CDR1 is SGHRS and CDR2 YFSETQ. The CDR3 contains 11 residues. The V end was cut by 5 bases, the J end by 2 bases, with 4 bases between.

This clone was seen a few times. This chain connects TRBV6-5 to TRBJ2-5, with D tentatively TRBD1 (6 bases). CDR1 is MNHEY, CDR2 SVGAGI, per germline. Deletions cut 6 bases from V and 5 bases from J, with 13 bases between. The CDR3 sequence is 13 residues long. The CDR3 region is CASSEQGRETQYF. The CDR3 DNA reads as TGTGCCAGCAGCGAGCAGGGGCGGGAGACCCAGTACTTC.

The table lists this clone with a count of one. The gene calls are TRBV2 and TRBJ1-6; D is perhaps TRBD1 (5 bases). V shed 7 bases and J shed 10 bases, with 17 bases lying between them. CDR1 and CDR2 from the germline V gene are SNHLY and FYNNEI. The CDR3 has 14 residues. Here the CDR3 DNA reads TGTGCCAGCACCGACAGCAGGGTAAAATCACCCCTCCACTTT. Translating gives CASTDSRVKSPLHF.

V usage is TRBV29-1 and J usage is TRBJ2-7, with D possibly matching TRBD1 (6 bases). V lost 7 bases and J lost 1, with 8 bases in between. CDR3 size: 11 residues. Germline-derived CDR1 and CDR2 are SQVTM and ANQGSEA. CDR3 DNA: TGCAGCGGGGGGACATCCTACGAGCAGTACTTC. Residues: CSGGTSYEQYF.

CDR3 sequence reads: CASRNQRRDTQYF. DNA of the CDR3: TGTGCCAGCAGGAACCAGCGAAGGGATACGCAGTATTTT. The gene calls are TRBV2 and TRBJ2-3, with D hard to call. CDR3 length: 13 amino acids. Per germline, CDR1 SNHLY and CDR2 FYNNEI. V was cut by 6 bases and J by 6 bases, with 13 bases left in between.

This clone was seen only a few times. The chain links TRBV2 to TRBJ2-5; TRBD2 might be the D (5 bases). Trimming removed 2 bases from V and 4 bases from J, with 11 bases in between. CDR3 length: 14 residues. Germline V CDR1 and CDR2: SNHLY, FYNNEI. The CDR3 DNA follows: TGTGCCAGCAGTGAACATAGTGGAGGAGAGACCCAGTACTTC. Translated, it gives CASSEHSGGETQYF.

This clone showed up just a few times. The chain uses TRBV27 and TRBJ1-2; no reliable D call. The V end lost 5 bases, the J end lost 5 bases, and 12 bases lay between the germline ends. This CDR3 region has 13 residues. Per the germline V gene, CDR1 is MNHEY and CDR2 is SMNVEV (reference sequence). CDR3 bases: TGTGCCAGCAGTGCCCAGAATCGATATGGCTACACCTTC. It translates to CASSAQNRYGYTF.

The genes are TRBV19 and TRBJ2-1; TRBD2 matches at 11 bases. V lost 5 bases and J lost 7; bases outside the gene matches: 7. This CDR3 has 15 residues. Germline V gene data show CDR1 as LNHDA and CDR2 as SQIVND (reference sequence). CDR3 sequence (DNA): TGTGCCAGTAGTGTTAGCGGGGGGGCTGGGAATGAGCAGTTCTTC. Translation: CASSVSGGAGNEQFF. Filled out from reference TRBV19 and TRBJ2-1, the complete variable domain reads DGGITQSPKYLFRKEGQNVTLSCEQNLNHDAMYWYRQDPGQGLRLIYYSQIVNDFQKGDIAEGYSVSREKKESFPLTVTSAQKNPTAFYLCASSVSGGAGNEQFFGPGTRLTVL.

In DNA form, the CDR3 reads TGTGCCAGTAGTCCGCGGAGGGGCCACAATGAGCAGTTCTTC. Encoded protein: CASSPRRGHNEQFF. The rearrangement joins TRBV19 to TRBJ2-1; TRBD2 is a possible D gene (6 bases). In germline, CDR1 is LNHDA, CDR2 SQIVND (reference sequence). The V end was cut by 5 bases, the J end by 5 bases, with 13 bases between. CDR3 length: 14 amino acids. The whole variable domain, filled in from reference TRBV19 and TRBJ2-1, reads DGGITQSPKYLFRKEGQNVTLSCEQNLNHDAMYWYRQDPGQGLRLIYYSQIVNDFQKGDIAEGYSVSREKKESFPLTVTSAQKNPTAFYLCASSPRRGHNEQFFGPGTRLTVL.

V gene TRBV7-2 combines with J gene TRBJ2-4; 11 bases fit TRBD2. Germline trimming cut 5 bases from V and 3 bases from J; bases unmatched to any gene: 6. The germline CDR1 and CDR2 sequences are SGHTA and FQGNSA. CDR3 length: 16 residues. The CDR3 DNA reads TGTGCCAGCAGCGCGACTAGCGGGGATGGCAAAAACATTCAGTACTTC. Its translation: CASSATSGDGKNIQYF.